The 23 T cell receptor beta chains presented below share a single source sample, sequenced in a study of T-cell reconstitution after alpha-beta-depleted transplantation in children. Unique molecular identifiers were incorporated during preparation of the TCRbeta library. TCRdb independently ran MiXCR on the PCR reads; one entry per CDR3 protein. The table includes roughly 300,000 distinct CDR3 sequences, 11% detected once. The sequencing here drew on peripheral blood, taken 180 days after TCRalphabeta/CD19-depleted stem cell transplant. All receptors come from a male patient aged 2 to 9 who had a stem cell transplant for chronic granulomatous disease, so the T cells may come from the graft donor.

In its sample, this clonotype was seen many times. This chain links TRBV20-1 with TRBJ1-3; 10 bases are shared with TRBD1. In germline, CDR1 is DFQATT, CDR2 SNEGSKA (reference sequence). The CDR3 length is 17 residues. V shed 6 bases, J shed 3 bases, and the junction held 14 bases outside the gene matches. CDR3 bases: TGCAGTGCCGGGAGAGGGACAGGGGTTCCTGGTGGAAACACCATATATTTT. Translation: CSAGRGTGVPGGNTIYF.

The CDR3 DNA reads TGTGCCAGCAGCCAATTTGAGCCCAGGGTTTTTAGGAATGAGCAGTTCTTC. The encoded protein is CASSQFEPRVFRNEQFF. The rearrangement joins TRBV3-1 to TRBJ2-1; maybe TRBD1 (5 bases). Per the germline V gene, CDR1 is LGHDT and CDR2 is YNNKEL (reference sequence). CDR3 length: 17 residues. V dropped 2 bases and J dropped 7 bases, with 21 bases sitting between them.

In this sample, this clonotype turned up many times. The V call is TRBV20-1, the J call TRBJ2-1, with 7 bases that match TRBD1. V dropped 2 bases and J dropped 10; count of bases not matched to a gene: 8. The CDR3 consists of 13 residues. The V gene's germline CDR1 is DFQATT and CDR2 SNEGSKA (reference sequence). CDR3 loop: CSARFIRQGEQFF. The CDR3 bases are TGCAGTGCTAGATTCATCCGACAGGGCGAGCAGTTCTTC.

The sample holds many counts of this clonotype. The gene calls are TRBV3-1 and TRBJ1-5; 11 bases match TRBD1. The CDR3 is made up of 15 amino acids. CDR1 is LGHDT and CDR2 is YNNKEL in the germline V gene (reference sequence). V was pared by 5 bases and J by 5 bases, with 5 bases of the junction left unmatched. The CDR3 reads CASSADRGRDQPQHF. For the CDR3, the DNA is TGTGCCAGCAGCGCGGACAGGGGGCGGGATCAGCCCCAGCATTTT.

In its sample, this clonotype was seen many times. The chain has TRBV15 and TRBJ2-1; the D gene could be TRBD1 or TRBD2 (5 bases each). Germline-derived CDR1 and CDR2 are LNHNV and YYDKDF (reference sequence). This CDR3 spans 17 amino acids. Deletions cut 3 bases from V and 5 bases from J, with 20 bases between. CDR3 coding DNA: TGTGCCACCAGCAGCCCTCCGGGGCGCCCAATCCACAATGAGCAGTTCTTC. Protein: CATSSPPGRPIHNEQFF.

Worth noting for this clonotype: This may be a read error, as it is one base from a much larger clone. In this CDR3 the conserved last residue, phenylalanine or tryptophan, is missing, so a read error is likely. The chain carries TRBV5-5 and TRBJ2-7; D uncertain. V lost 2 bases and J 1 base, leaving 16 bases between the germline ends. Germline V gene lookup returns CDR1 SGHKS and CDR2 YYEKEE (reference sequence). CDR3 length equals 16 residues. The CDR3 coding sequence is TGTGCCAGCAGCTTCTCGTTGCCGGAGACTTCCTACGAGCAGTACTCC. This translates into CASSFSLPETSYEQYS.

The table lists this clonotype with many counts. CDR3 protein: CASIPTSGRGSTDTQYF. CDR3 in DNA: TGTGCCAGCATCCCGACTAGCGGGAGGGGTAGCACAGATACGCAGTATTTT. The gene calls are TRBV12-3 or TRBV12-4 and TRBJ2-3; TRBD2 agrees at 14 bases. The CDR3 sequence is 17 residues long. The V and J ends lost 7 bases and 0 bases, in that order; junction bases with no gene match: 6.

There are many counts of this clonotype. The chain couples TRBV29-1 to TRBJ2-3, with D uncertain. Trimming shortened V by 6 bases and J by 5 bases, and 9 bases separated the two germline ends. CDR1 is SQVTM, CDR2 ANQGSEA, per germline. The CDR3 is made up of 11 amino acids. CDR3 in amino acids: CSVGSRDTQYF. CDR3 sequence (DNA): TGCAGCGTAGGTTCCCGAGATACGCAGTATTTT.

CDR3 in amino acids: CASSTTGLAYEQFF. CDR3 in DNA: TGTGCCAGCAGCACGACAGGACTAGCCTACGAGCAGTTCTTC. The rearrangement uses TRBV5-8 and TRBJ2-1, with 8 bases fitting TRBD2. Per germline, CDR1 SGHTS and CDR2 YDEGEE. J lost 10 bases, V lost 4 bases, and 10 bases had no gene match. The CDR3 sequence is 14 residues long.

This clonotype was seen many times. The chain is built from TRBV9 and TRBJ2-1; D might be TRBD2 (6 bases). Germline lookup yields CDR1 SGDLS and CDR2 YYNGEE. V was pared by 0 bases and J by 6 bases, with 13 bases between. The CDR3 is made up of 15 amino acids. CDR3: CASSVEGGAGNEQFF. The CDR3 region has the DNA TGTGCCAGCAGCGTAGAGGGTGGAGCGGGCAATGAGCAGTTCTTC.

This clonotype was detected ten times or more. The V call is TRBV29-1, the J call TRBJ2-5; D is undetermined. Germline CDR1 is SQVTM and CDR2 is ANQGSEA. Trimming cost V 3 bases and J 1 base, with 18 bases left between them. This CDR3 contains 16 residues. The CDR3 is CSVDVSTNSFQETQYF. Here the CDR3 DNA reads TGCAGCGTTGATGTATCAACAAACAGCTTCCAAGAGACCCAGTACTTC.

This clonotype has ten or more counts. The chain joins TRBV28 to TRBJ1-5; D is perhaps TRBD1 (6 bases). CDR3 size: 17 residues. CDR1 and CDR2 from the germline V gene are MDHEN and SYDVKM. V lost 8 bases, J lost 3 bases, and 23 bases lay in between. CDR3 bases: TGTGCCAGCGGGGGACCGGGGGCCCCCCCAATCAATCAGCCCCAGCATTTT. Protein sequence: CASGGPGAPPINQPQHF.

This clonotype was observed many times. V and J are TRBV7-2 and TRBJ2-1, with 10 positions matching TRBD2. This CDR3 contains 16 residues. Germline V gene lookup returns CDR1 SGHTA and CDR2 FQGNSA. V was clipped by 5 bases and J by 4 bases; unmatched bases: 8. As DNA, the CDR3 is TGTGCCAGCAGCCCTCCGGGACTAGCGACATACAATGAGCAGTTCTTC. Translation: CASSPPGLATYNEQFF.

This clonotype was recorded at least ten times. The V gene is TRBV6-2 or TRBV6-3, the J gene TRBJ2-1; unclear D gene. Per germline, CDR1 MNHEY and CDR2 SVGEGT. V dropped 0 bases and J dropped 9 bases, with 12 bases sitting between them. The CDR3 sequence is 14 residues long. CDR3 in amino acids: CASSYSFPGTEQFF. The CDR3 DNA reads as TGTGCCAGCAGTTACTCGTTCCCTGGAACTGAGCAGTTCTTC.

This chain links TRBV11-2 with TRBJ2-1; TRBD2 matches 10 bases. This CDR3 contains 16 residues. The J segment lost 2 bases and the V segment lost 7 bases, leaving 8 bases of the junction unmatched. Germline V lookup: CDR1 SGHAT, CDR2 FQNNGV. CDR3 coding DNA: TGTGCCAGCAACAAAGACCTAGCGGGGGCCTACAATGAGCAGTTCTTC. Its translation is CASNKDLAGAYNEQFF. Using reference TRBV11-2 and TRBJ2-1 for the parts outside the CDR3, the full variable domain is EAGVAQSPRYKIIEKRQSVAFWCNPISGHATLYWYQQILGQGPKLLIQFQNNGVVDDSQLPKDRFSAERLKGVDSTLKIQPAKLEDSAVYLCASNKDLAGAYNEQFFGPGTRLTVL.

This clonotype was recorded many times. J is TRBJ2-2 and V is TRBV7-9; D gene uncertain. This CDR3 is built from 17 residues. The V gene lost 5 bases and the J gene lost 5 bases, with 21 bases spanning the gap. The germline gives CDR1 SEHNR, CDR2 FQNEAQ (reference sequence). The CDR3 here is CASSVTTGPPATGELFF. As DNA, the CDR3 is TGTGCCAGCAGCGTAACCACCGGGCCACCGGCAACCGGGGAGCTGTTTTTT.

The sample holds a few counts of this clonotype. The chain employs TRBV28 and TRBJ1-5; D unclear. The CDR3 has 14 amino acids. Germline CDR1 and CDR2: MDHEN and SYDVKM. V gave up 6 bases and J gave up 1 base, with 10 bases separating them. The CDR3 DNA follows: TGTGCCAGCAGCTCCCCCCCAAGCAATCAGCCCCAGCATTTT. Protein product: CASSSPPSNQPQHF.

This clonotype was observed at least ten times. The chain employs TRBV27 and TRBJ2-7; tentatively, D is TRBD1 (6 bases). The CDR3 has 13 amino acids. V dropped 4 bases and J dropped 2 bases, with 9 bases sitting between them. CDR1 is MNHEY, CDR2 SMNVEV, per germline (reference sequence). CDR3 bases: TGTGCCAGCAGTTACGGACAGACCTACGAGCAGTACTTC. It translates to CASSYGQTYEQYF.

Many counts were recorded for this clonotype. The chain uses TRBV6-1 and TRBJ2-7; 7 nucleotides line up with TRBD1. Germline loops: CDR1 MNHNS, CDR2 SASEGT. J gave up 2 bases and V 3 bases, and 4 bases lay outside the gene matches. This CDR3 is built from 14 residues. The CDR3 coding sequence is TGTGCCAGCAGTGAGGGGCAGGGGGCCTACGAGCAGTACTTC. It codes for CASSEGQGAYEQYF.

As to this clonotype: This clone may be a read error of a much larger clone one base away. The CDR3 reads CTSSSNPDRDTQYF. CDR3 in DNA: TGCACCAGCAGCTCGAACCCGGATCGTGATACGCAGTATTTT. The V gene is TRBV4-3, the J gene TRBJ2-3; no clear D gene. Germline values: CDR1 LGHNA, CDR2 YSLEER. The CDR3 runs to 14 residues.

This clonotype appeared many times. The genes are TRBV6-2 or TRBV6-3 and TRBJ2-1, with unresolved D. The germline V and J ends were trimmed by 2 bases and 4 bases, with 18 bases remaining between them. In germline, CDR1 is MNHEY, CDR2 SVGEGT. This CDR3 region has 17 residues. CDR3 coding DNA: TGTGCCAGCAGTTACCTTGAGCAGACCCGAAAGTACAATGAGCAGTTCTTC. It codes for CASSYLEQTRKYNEQFF.

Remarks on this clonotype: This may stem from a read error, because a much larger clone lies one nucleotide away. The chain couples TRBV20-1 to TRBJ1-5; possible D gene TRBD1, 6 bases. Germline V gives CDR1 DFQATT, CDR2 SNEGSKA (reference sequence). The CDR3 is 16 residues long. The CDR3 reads CCARDRWPGGNQPQHF. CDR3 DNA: TGCTGTGCTAGAGATCGATGGCCAGGGGGCAATCAGCCCCAGCATTTT.

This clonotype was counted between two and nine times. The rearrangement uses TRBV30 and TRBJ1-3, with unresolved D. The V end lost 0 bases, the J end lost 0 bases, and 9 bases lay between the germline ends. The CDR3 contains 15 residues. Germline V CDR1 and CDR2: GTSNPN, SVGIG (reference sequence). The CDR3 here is CAWSVRRGSGNTIYF. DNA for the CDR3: TGTGCCTGGAGTGTACGCCGGGGCTCTGGAAACACCATATATTTT.